These T cell receptor beta chains were read from a single sample in a study of OX40 agonist ivuxolimab in advanced cancers. The method was immunoSEQ multiplex PCR; TCRdb's version includes in-frame clones alone and lacks a portion of them. The profile shows more than 50,000 clones, 85% of them singletons. The sequenced sample was CD4+ or CD8+ T cells sorted from blood, obtained in a trial of the OX40 agonist ivuxolimab. These receptors were collected from an adult with an advanced solid tumor such as melanoma, head and neck, liver or kidney cancer. The CDR3 runs from the conserved cysteine through the conserved F or W. D genes are given only for firm matches. Some rows mark clone size as missing; the rest say once, few, many or name a class of expanded clone.

TRBJ2-1,TRBV7-8,-,-,TGTGCCAGCAGCTACCGGGACACTTACAACAATGAGCAGTTCTTC,CASSYRDTYNNEQFF
TRBJ2-7,TRBV6-5,-,-,TGTGCCAGCAGCCCCGCTGGCGACGAGCAGTACTTC,CASSPAGDEQYF
TRBJ1-6,TRBV19,-,once,TGTGCCAGTAGTTTAACCCCGGTCGCCTCCTCGGGTTCACCCCTCCACTTT,CASSLTPVASSGSPLHF
TRBJ2-7,TRBV11-1,TRBD2,-,TGTGCCAGCAGCTTAACAGCGGGGGAGTACGAGCAGTACTTC,CASSLTAGEYEQYF
TRBJ2-1,TRBV2,TRBD2,-,TGTGCCAGCAGTGAACTAGCGGGAGGCTCTGAGCAGTTCTTC,CASSELAGGSEQFF
TRBJ2-2,TRBV28,-,-,TGTGCCAGCAGTTTACCGGGCAAGAACACCGGGGAGCTGTTTTTT,CASSLPGKNTGELFF
TRBJ1-2,TRBV2,TRBD1,-,TGTGCCAGCAGGGGGGACAGGGACTATGGCTACACCTTC,CASRGDRDYGYTF
TRBJ2-5,TRBV28,TRBD2,once,TGTGCCAGCAGTGCGGGAGTTGAGAAGACCCAGTACTTC,CASSAGVEKTQYF
TRBJ2-3,TRBV6-6,-,-,TGTGCCAGCAGTCCGGACCCTCTTATGACAGATACGCAGTATTTT,CASSPDPLMTDTQYF
TRBJ2-6,TRBV5-1,-,-,TGCGCCAGCAGTCAACAACCCCCCTCTGGGGCCAACGTCCTGACTTTC,CASSQQPPSGANVLTF
TRBJ1-1,TRBV5-1,-,once,TGCGCCAGCAGCCTTTTACAGACGACGAACACTGAAGCTTTCTTT,CASSLLQTTNTEAFF
TRBJ2-1,TRBV9,TRBD2,-,TGTGCCAGCAGCGTAGGGGGACTAGCGTCCTACAATGAGCAGTTCTTC,CASSVGGLASYNEQFF
TRBJ2-3,TRBV7-6,TRBD2,-,TGTGCCAGCAGCTTAGGGGCGATCGGGGGGGCCACAGATACGCAGTATTTT,CASSLGAIGGATDTQYF
TRBJ2-2,TRBV19,-,-,TGTGCCAGTAGTCCCCGGGCAGCACTAGGAATGGGCGGGGAGCTGTTTTTT,CASSPRAALGMGGELFF
TRBJ1-2,TRBV6-1,-,few,TGTGCCAGCAGTCTTCGACAGGACCGAGGCTACACCTTC,CASSLRQDRGYTF
TRBJ2-1,TRBV7-3,-,once,TGTGCCAGCAGGTACTCGGGTAGCTCCTACAATGAGCAGTTCTTC,CASRYSGSSYNEQFF
TRBJ2-5,TRBV6-6,-,few,TGTGCCAGCAGTTACTATGGGGGTCCGGAGACCCAGTACTTC,CASSYYGGPETQYF
TRBJ2-7,TRBV5-1,TRBD1,-,TGCGCCAGCAGCCCCACTACAGGGGGAGGATACGAGCAGTACTTC,CASSPTTGGGYEQYF
TRBJ1-6,TRBV11-2,-,-,TGTGCCAGCAGCTTCACGGGAACTTTCCCACCCCTCCACTTT,CASSFTGTFPPLHF
TRBJ2-2,TRBV29-1,-,medium-sized,TGCAGCGCCTCGACGGACACCGGGGAGCTGTTTTTT,CSASTDTGELFF
TRBJ2-2,TRBV19,-,-,TGTGCCAGTAGTATATTACAGGGTGCGAACACCGGGGAGCTGTTTTTT,CASSILQGANTGELFF
TRBJ1-6,TRBV6-6,-,-,TGTGCCATCAGGGCACAGAACGATAATTCACCCCTCCACTTT,CAIRAQNDNSPLHF
TRBJ1-4,TRBV27,-,-,TGTGCCAGCAGTTTAAGGGAGAGAGGTGAAAAACTGTTTTTT,CASSLRERGEKLFF
TRBJ1-1,TRBV2,-,-,TGTGCCAGCAGTGCTCAGGGAGTCATGGGCACTGAAGCTTTCTTT,CASSAQGVMGTEAFF
TRBJ2-4,TRBV11-1,TRBD2,-,TGTGCCAGCAGGGTACTAGCGGGACTAGCCAAAAACATTCAGTACTTC,CASRVLAGLAKNIQYF
TRBJ2-2,TRBV5-1,TRBD1,-,TGCGCCAGCAGCCGGACCGGGACAGGGGGCGCGGTAAATACCGGGGAGCTGTTTTTT,CASSRTGTGGAVNTGELFF
TRBJ2-6,TRBV4-3,-,-,TGCGCCAGCAGCCTCATCGGAACCGGAGACTCTGGGGCCAACGTCCTGACTTTC,CASSLIGTGDSGANVLTF
TRBJ2-5,TRBV28,-,-,TGTGCCAGCAGTTTGATGTCAGGGGTAGGAGAGACCCAGTACTTC,CASSLMSGVGETQYF
TRBJ1-1,TRBV7-9,-,-,TGTGCCAGCAGCGTCGGGAGCACTGAAGCTTTCTTT,CASSVGSTEAFF
TRBJ1-1,TRBV30,-,-,TGTGCCTGGGGGTCTGAAGCTTTCTTT,CAWGSEAFF
TRBJ2-1,TRBV7-2,-,-,TGTGCCAGCAGCTTAGGAGGGGGAGTCCCCTACAATGAGCAGTTCTTC,CASSLGGGVPYNEQFF
TRBJ2-1,TRBV18,-,-,TGTGCCAGCTCACCATCTCTCTCCTACAATGAGCAGTTCTTC,CASSPSLSYNEQFF
TRBJ1-2,TRBV5-4,-,once,TGTGCCAGCAGCTTGGCGGGGGACTATGGCTACACCTTC,CASSLAGDYGYTF
TRBJ2-2,TRBV30,-,-,TGTGCCTGGAGTGTAATTAGAGGGACCGGGGAGCTGTTTTTT,CAWSVIRGTGELFF
TRBJ2-6,TRBV28,TRBD1,-,TGTGCCAGCAGACCTACAGGGGCCCCCGTCTCTGGGGCCAACGTCCTGACTTTC,CASRPTGAPVSGANVLTF